This entry lists 14 T cell receptor beta chains sequenced from one sample in a study of blood T cell repertoires in COVID-19. Data came from immunoSEQ multiplex PCR; TCRdb stores just in-frame clones and leaves some out. Among about 200,000 clones listed, around 85% were seen once. Material for sequencing was peripheral blood. Receptors originate from a woman in her 70s with acute or convalescent COVID-19.

This sequence joins TRBV5-1 and TRBJ1-6, with 8 bases matching TRBD1. J gave up 8 bases and V 0 bases, and 1 base lay outside the gene matches. Germline V lookup: CDR1 SGHRS, CDR2 YFSETQ. This CDR3 is 14 amino acids long. CDR3 sequence: CASSLATGDSPLHF. CDR3 bases: TGCGCCAGCAGCTTGGCGACAGGGGATTCACCCCTCCACTTT.

J is TRBJ2-2 and V is TRBV7-8; no definite D call. Trimming pared 7 bases from V and 2 bases from J, leaving 11 bases between. There are 14 residues in the CDR3. CDR1 is SGHVS, CDR2 FQNEAQ, per germline. This CDR3 reads CASKSDLNTGELFF. CDR3 DNA sequence: TGTGCCAGCAAGAGTGACTTAAACACCGGGGAGCTGTTTTTT.

The chain combines TRBV6-2 or TRBV6-3 with TRBJ2-7, with D hard to call. Deletions cut 4 bases from V and 2 bases from J, with 9 bases between. This CDR3 region has 13 residues. From germline, CDR1 is MNHEY and CDR2 SVGEGT. CDR3 residues: CASSSTIPYEQYF. In DNA, the CDR3 is TGTGCCAGCAGTTCTACTATCCCCTACGAGCAGTACTTC.

This clone was detected only a few times. This chain uses TRBV19 with TRBJ2-2; D not resolved. There are 15 residues in the CDR3. V was shortened by 0 bases and J by 6 bases, with 11 bases between the two germline ends. Germline V gene sequence: CDR1 LNHDA, CDR2 SQIVND (reference sequence). CDR3 protein: CASSIDPVPPGELFF. The DNA for the CDR3 is TGTGCCAGTAGTATAGATCCCGTCCCCCCCGGGGAGCTGTTTTTT.

The rearrangement links TRBV6-5 to TRBJ2-7; 9 nucleotides agree with TRBD1. The CDR3 loop spans 14 amino acids. Germline V gives CDR1 MNHEY, CDR2 SVGAGI. With V trimmed by 6 bases and J by 3 bases, 6 bases remained unmatched. The CDR3 DNA is TGTGCCAGCAGCCGAGGGGACAGGGTCTACGAGCAGTACTTC. Protein sequence: CASSRGDRVYEQYF.

The rearrangement joins TRBV5-1 to TRBJ2-7; 9 bases match TRBD1. V dropped 4 bases and J dropped 6; count of bases not matched to a gene: 2. The CDR3 is made up of 12 amino acids. The germline CDR1 and CDR2 sequences are SGHRS and YFSETQ. As DNA, the CDR3 is TGCGCCAGCAGCATGGACAGGGGCGAGCAGTACTTC. Translation: CASSMDRGEQYF.

This chain uses TRBV7-8 with TRBJ1-5; 7 bases agree with TRBD1. CDR1 and CDR2 (germline): SGHVS, FQNEAQ. This CDR3 is built from 14 residues. The V and J ends lost 3 bases and 5 bases, in that order; junction bases with no gene match: 4. The CDR3 DNA sequence: TGTGCCAGCAGCTTGGACAGGCGGGATCAGCCCCAGCATTTT. Translating it yields CASSLDRRDQPQHF.

This clone was counted once. This rearrangement joins TRBV29-1 to TRBJ2-3, with TRBD1 matching over 7 bases. J lost 1 base, V lost 6 bases, and 1 base had no gene match. The CDR3 length is 12 residues. Germline CDR1 reads SQVTM; CDR2 reads ANQGSEA. The CDR3 reads CSVQGGTDTQYF. The CDR3, as DNA: TGCAGCGTCCAGGGGGGCACAGATACGCAGTATTTT.

As to this clone: Other DNA variants within this sample encode the same CDR3. The chain joins TRBV10-3 to TRBJ2-3; the match to TRBD1 covers 7 bases. The trim removed 10 bases at V and 6 bases at J, leaving 7 bases unmatched. The V gene's germline CDR1 is ENHRY and CDR2 SYGVKD. This CDR3 has 12 amino acids. The CDR3 loop reads CATRQGTDTQYF. Here the CDR3 DNA reads TGTGCCACGCGACAGGGAACCGATACGCAGTATTTT.

The chain has TRBV4-1 and TRBJ1-1; 9 bases fit TRBD1. The CDR3 consists of 16 residues. V lost 3 bases and J lost 5; bases outside the gene matches: 10. Germline values: CDR1 MGHRA, CDR2 YSYEKL. CDR3 DNA: TGCGCCAGCAGCCAGTTCCCGGGACAGGGCGGGACTGAAGCTTTCTTT. It yields the protein CASSQFPGQGGTEAFF.

The chain links TRBV28 to TRBJ2-5, with D hard to call. The CDR3 runs 14 residues. With 2 bases removed from V and 1 base from J, the gap between germline ends came to 8 bases. Germline values: CDR1 MDHEN, CDR2 SYDVKM. The CDR3 DNA reads TGTGCCAGCAGTTTAGAAGACTTCCAAGAGACCCAGTACTTC. It specifies CASSLEDFQETQYF.

This clone was detected a few times. The chain carries TRBV7-5 and TRBJ1-1; the table assigns TRBD1, which was not confirmed against the DNA. TRBV7-5 is recorded as a pseudogene. The CDR3 is 12 amino acids. The CDR3 spells CVRSPEYTEAFF. The DNA for the CDR3 is TGTGTCAGAAGCCCAGAATACACTGAAGCTTTCTTT.

The chain is built from TRBV19 and TRBJ2-1; a weak D match, TRBD2 (6 bases). Germline lookup yields CDR1 LNHDA and CDR2 SQIVND (reference sequence). This CDR3 comprises 15 residues. Trimming removed 5 bases from V and 2 bases from J, with 13 bases in between. As DNA, the CDR3 is TGTGCCAGTAGTCCTCGACTAGACACCTACAATGAGCAGTTCTTC. Protein: CASSPRLDTYNEQFF.

For this clone: The germline gene is not matched at one end of the junction; a read error may be the cause. V is TRBV24-1 and J is TRBJ2-7; 8 positions match TRBD2. Germline lookup yields CDR1 KGHDR and CDR2 SFDVKD. The CDR3 contains 15 residues. The CDR3 protein is CVTSAPGGGSYEQYF. The CDR3 coding sequence is TGTGTCACCAGTGCCCCGGGGGGGGGCTCCTACGAGCAGTACTTC.